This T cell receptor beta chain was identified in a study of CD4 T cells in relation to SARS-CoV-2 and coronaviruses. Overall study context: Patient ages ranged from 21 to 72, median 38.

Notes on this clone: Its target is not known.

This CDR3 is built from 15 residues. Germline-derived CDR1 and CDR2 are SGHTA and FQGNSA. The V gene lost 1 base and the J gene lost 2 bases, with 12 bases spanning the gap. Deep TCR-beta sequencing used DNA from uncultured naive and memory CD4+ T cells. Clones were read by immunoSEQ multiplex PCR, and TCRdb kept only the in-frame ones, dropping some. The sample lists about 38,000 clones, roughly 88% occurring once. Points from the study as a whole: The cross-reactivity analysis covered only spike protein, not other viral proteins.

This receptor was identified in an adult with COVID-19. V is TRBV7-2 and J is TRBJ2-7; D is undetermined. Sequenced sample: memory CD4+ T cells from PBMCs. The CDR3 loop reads CASSLEVSLPYEQYF. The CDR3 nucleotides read TGTGCCAGCAGCTTAGAGGTCAGTCTCCCCTACGAGCAGTACTTC.